This T cell receptor (beta chain) was captured by sequencing in a study of regulatory T cells in long-lasting Graves disease. Germline assignment: CDR1 MNHEY and CDR2 SVGAGI. The CDR3 contains 13 residues. Unmatched junction bases numbered 4, after V lost 2 bases and J lost 6 bases. Arm-PCR of CDR3 regions with iRepertoire HTBI primers generated TCR beta libraries. MiXCR, applied by TCRdb to the multiplex PCR reads, yields one record per CDR3 protein. The repertoire holds roughly 360,000 distinct CDR3 sequences, with roughly 25% as singletons. The sample holds a few counts of this clonotype. Its specificity is not known. Overall study findings and caveats: Comparison showed that persistent patients shared more public clonotypes (over 2,500) than new patients (966).

Documented time point: persistent/refractory GD, antithyroid drugs over 5 years with positive TRAb. The TCR library was made from RNA extracted from PBMCs. This sequence originates from a woman in her thirties or forties with Graves disease. The material was peripheral blood mononuclear cells (PBMCs), obtained when the disease was refractory, from a patient treated with antithyroid drugs. This chain uses TRBV6-5 with TRBJ2-7, with TRBD2 matching over 7 bases. CDR3 DNA sequence: TGTGCCAGCAGTTACGGGAGGGCCCTCGAGCAGTACTTC. Encoded protein: CASSYGRALEQYF.